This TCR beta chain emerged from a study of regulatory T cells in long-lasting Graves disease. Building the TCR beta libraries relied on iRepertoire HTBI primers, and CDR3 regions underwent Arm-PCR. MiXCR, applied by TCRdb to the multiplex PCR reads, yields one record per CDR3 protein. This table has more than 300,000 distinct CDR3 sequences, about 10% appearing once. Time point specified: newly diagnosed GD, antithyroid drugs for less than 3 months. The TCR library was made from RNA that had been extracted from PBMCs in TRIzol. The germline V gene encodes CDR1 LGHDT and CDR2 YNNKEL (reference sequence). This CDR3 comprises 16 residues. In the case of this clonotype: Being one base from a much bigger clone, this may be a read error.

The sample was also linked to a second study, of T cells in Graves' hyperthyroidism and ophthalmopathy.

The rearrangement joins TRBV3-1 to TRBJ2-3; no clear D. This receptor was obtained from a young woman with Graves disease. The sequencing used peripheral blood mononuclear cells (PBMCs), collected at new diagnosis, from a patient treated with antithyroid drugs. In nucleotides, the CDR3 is TGTACCAGCAGCCAGATTGGGGAACAGCTCACAGATACGCAGTATTTT. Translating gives CTSSQIGEQLTDTQYF.